This T cell receptor beta chain was captured in a study of identical twins. V shed 8 bases and J shed 2 bases, with 13 bases lying between them. This CDR3 has 13 residues. Germline-derived CDR1 and CDR2 are ENHRY and SYGVKD. This clonotype turned up a few times. It was template switching that added a universal primer site, and there were unique molecular identifiers on the cDNA. TCRdb reanalysed the 5' RACE reads using MiXCR and keeps one entry per CDR3 protein. Of some 1,700,000 distinct CDR3 sequences listed, less than 35% are singletons. V usage is TRBV10-3 and J usage is TRBJ2-7, with D unclear. Sample: cord blood. The TCR comes from a newborn girl in good health. The CDR3, as DNA: TGTGCCATCTCTCCTAGTGAACCCTACGAGCAGTACTTC. It is translated as CAISPSEPYEQYF.